One and the same sample provided the 13 T cell receptor beta chains below, sequenced in a study of T cells after yellow fever vaccination. TCRdb reprocessed the 5' RACE reads with MiXCR, giving one entry per CDR3 protein. The repertoire has around 310,000 distinct CDR3 sequences, around 3.6% of them found once; the top ten carry around 22%. The sample here was PBMCs, taken on the day of the yellow fever booster vaccination. All receptors derive from a man in his late teens or twenties who received the YFV17D yellow fever vaccine.

This clonotype was counted many times. The chain is built from TRBV7-6 and TRBJ2-5; 10 bases map to TRBD1. Losses at the gene ends were 5 bases for V and 6 bases for J; bases not matched to a gene: 3. In germline, CDR1 is SGHVS, CDR2 FNYEAQ. The CDR3 runs to 13 residues. The CDR3 DNA reads as TGTGCCAGCAGCCTTGACAGGGGGCAGACCCAGTACTTC. This translates into CASSLDRGQTQYF.

This clonotype was recorded many times. The chain couples TRBV7-8 to TRBJ2-7; D is unclear. Germline values: CDR1 SGHVS, CDR2 FQNEAQ. The CDR3 has 13 amino acids. V gave up 3 bases and J gave up 2 bases, with 8 bases separating them. The CDR3, as DNA: TGTGCCAGCAGCTTGGACGGCACCTACGAGCAGTACGTC. It yields the protein CASSLDGTYEQYV.

This clonotype was counted between two and nine times. The rearrangement links TRBV6-1 to TRBJ1-2; TRBD1 agrees at 7 bases. Germline values: CDR1 MNHNS, CDR2 SASEGT. CDR3 length: 13 residues. V shed 1 base and J 10 bases; nucleotides not matched to a gene: 6. CDR3 in DNA: TGTGCCAGCAGTGAAGGGAGACAGGGAGTCTACACCTTC. This sequence encodes CASSEGRQGVYTF.

In this sample, this clonotype turned up a few times. The chain combines TRBV15 with TRBJ2-1, with D possibly being TRBD1 or TRBD2 (5 bases each). This CDR3 spans 13 amino acids. Germline CDR1 LNHNV, CDR2 YYDKDF (reference sequence). V lost 6 bases and J lost 5, with 11 bases in between. The CDR3 spells CATRPGPHNEQFF. The CDR3 DNA reads TGTGCCACCAGACCGGGACCGCACAATGAGCAGTTCTTC.

In its sample, this clonotype was seen many times. The chain carries TRBV20-1 and TRBJ2-1, with 8 bases that match TRBD2. Germline assignment: CDR1 DFQATT and CDR2 SNEGSKA (reference sequence). V was clipped by 3 bases and J by 2 bases; unmatched bases: 0. This CDR3 region has 13 residues. The CDR3 DNA is TGCAGTGCTAGCGGGGGGGCCTACAATGAGCAGTTCTTC. Amino acid sequence: CSASGGAYNEQFF.

At least ten counts were recorded for this clonotype. The rearrangement joins TRBV6-5 to TRBJ2-5; a weak D match, TRBD2 (6 bases). V was cut by 2 bases and J by 5 bases, with 15 bases left in between. Germline assignment: CDR1 MNHEY and CDR2 SVGAGI. There are 15 residues in the CDR3. This chain's CDR3 is CASSYEGAAGETQYF. The CDR3 region has the DNA TGTGCCAGCAGTTACGAAGGGGCCGCGGGGGAGACCCAGTACTTC.

This clonotype was counted many times. The J gene is TRBJ1-1, the V gene TRBV11-2; D gene ambiguous. The CDR3 sequence is 14 residues long. Germline CDR1 SGHAT, CDR2 FQNNGV. V was cut by 5 bases and J by 5 bases, with 15 bases left in between. DNA of the CDR3: TGTGCCAGCAGCCCTTACTTCCCACAGACTGAAGCTTTCTTT. Encoded protein: CASSPYFPQTEAFF.

This clonotype was detected many times. The chain links TRBV11-1 to TRBJ2-7; D is unclear. Germline values: CDR1 SGHAT, CDR2 FQDESV (reference sequence). This CDR3 spans 13 amino acids. V was cut by 0 bases and J by 5 bases, with 8 bases left in between. For the CDR3, the DNA is TGTGCCAGCAGCTTAGCTGCTGGCAACGAGCAGTACTTC. Its protein product is CASSLAAGNEQYF.

CDR3 region: CASSWTLGGYEQYF. The CDR3, as DNA: TGTGCCAGCAGCTGGACGCTTGGTGGCTACGAGCAGTACTTC. The chain joins TRBV7-2 to TRBJ2-7; D call uncertain. CDR1 is SGHTA, CDR2 FQGNSA, per germline. V lost 4 bases and J 3 bases, leaving 13 bases between the germline ends. The CDR3 length is 14 residues.

J is TRBJ2-7 and V is TRBV6-5; 7 bases are a match to TRBD1. The CDR3 consists of 12 residues. Trimming at V came to 5 bases and at J to 6 bases, leaving 4 bases not matched to a gene. The germline CDR1 and CDR2 sequences are MNHEY and SVGAGI. CDR3 sequence (DNA): TGTGCCAGCAGTCCGGGGACAGCCGAGCAGTACTTC. It translates to CASSPGTAEQYF.

This clonotype occurred a few times. The V and J genes are TRBV7-2 and TRBJ2-7, with 8 bases lining up with TRBD2. CDR3 size: 15 residues. The J segment lost 5 bases and the V segment lost 5 bases, leaving 11 bases of the junction unmatched. The V gene's germline CDR1 is SGHTA and CDR2 FQGNSA. The CDR3 here is CASSLSGGGIHEQYF. DNA for the CDR3: TGTGCCAGCAGCCTGTCCGGGGGGGGAATCCACGAGCAGTACTTC.

This clonotype has a count of ten or more. This rearrangement joins TRBV7-6 to TRBJ2-7, with a possible D match to TRBD1 (6 bases). V lost 6 bases and J 6 bases, leaving 18 bases between the germline ends. The CDR3 has 14 amino acids. CDR1 and CDR2 from the germline V gene are SGHVS and FNYEAQ. The CDR3 protein is CASSLQGGLSEQYV. The CDR3 DNA sequence: TGTGCCAGCAGTCTCCAAGGGGGTCTTTCCGAGCAGTACGTC.

At least ten counts were recorded for this clonotype. The chain carries TRBV29-1 and TRBJ2-1; 8 nucleotides agree with TRBD1. J was trimmed by 0 bases and V by 6 bases; bases with no gene match: 7. The germline V gene encodes CDR1 SQVTM and CDR2 ANQGSEA. The CDR3 has 15 amino acids. The CDR3 here is CSVARTGSSYNEQFF. The CDR3 DNA reads as TGCAGCGTCGCCCGGACAGGGAGCTCCTACAATGAGCAGTTCTTC.